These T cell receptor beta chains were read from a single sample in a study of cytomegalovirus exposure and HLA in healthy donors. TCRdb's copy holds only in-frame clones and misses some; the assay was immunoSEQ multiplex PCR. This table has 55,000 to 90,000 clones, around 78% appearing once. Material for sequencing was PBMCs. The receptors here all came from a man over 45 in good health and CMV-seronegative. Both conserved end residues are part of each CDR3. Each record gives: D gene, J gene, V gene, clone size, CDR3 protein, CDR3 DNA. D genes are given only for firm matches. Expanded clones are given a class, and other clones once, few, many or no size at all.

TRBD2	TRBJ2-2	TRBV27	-	CASSPVRTSGGAGELFF	TGTGCCAGCAGTCCTGTACGGACTAGCGGGGGGGCCGGGGAGCTGTTTTTT
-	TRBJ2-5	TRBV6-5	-	CASRADRTQTQYF	TGTGCCAGCAGGGCAGACAGGACGCAGACCCAGTACTTC
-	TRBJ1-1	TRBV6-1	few	CASSEKVRRNTEAFF	TGTGCCAGCAGTGAAAAGGTGCGGCGCAACACTGAAGCTTTCTTT
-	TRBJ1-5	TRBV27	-	CASSLGSNQPQHF	TGTGCCAGCAGTTTAGGCAGCAATCAGCCCCAGCATTTT
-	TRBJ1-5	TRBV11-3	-	CASSPKLVGGENQPQHF	TGTGCCAGCAGCCCTAAATTGGTGGGGGGGGAAAATCAGCCCCAGCATTTT
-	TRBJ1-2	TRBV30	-	CAWSVEAGESGGYTF	TGTGCCTGGAGTGTAGAGGCAGGGGAGAGTGGTGGCTACACCTTC
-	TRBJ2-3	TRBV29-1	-	CSVEAGDTQYF	TGCAGCGTTGAAGCGGGGGATACGCAGTATTTT
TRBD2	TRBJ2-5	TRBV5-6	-	CASSPRLAGVETQYF	TGTGCCAGCAGCCCTCGACTAGCGGGGGTAGAGACCCAGTACTTC
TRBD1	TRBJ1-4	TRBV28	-	CASSLRDRGRTNEKLFF	TGTGCCAGCAGTTTAAGGGACAGGGGGCGAACTAATGAAAAACTGTTTTTT
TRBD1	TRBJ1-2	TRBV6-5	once	CASSSIPGQGMDGYTF	TGTGCCAGCAGTTCTATACCGGGACAGGGGATGGATGGCTACACCTTC
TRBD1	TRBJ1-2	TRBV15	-	CATSRDGWGQGFYGYTF	TGTGCCACCAGCAGAGATGGCTGGGGACAGGGCTTCTATGGCTACACCTTC
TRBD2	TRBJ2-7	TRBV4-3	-	CASSQRGGAYEQYF	TGCGCCAGCAGCCAGCGGGGGGGCGCCTACGAGCAGTACTTC
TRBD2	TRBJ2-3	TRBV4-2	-	CASSPAKAGASDTQYF	TGTGCCAGCAGCCCCGCGAAGGCGGGAGCCTCAGATACGCAGTATTTT
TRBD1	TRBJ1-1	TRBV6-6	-	CASCLPGQREAFF	TGTGCCAGCTGTCTTCCGGGACAGCGTGAAGCTTTCTTT
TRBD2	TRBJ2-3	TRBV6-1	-	CASSEWSGGGDTQYF	TGTGCCAGCAGTGAATGGAGCGGGGGCGGAGATACGCAGTATTTT
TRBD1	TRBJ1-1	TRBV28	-	CASSSAGTAINTEAFF	TGTGCCAGCAGTTCCGCCGGGACAGCAATTAACACTGAAGCTTTCTTT
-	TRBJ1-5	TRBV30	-	CAWSVVGAYGNQPQHF	TGTGCCTGGAGTGTGGTTGGGGCCTACGGCAATCAGCCCCAGCATTTT
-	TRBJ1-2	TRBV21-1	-	CASSKSWDRVLYGYTF	TGTGCCAGCAGCAAATCATGGGACAGGGTGCTCTATGGCTACACCTTC
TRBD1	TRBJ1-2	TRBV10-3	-	CAIRSRQGSFGYTF	TGTGCCATCAGGTCAAGACAGGGAAGTTTTGGCTACACCTTC
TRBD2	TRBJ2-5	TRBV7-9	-	CASSFTGTSEETQYF	TGTGCCAGCAGCTTCACCGGGACTAGCGAAGAGACCCAGTACTTC
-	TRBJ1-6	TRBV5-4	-	CASSLTGPVNSPLHF	TGTGCCAGCAGCTTGACAGGACCAGTGAATTCACCCCTCCACTTT
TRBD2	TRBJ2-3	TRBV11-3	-	CASSPRLAGGTSTDTQYF	TGTGCCAGCAGCCCTCGACTAGCGGGAGGGACTAGCACAGATACGCAGTATTTT
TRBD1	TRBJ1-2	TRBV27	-	CASSLTGGAKVYGYTF	TGTGCCAGCAGTTTGACAGGGGGCGCAAAGGTCTATGGCTACACCTTC
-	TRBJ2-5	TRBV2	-	CASSELEPQVTQYF	TGTGCCAGCAGCGAACTAGAGCCCCAAGTGACCCAGTACTTC
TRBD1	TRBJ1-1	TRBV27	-	CASSLTGGGTEAFF	TGTGCCAGCAGCTTGACAGGGGGCGGCACTGAAGCTTTCTTT
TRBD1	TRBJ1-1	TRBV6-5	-	CARRGTGNTEAFF	TGTGCCAGGAGGGGGACAGGGAACACTGAAGCTTTCTTT
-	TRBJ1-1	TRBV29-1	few	CSARSPSGTEAFF	TGCAGTGCGCGGTCACCATCCGGAACTGAAGCTTTCTTT
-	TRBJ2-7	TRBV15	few	CATSRGGIEDYEQYF	TGTGCCACCAGCAGAGGAGGGATTGAGGACTACGAGCAGTACTTC
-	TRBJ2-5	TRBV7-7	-	CASSVPETQYF	TGTGCTAGCTCGGTTCCGGAGACCCAGTACTTC
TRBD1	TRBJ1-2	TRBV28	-	CASRKQGVYGYTF	TGTGCCAGCAGAAAACAGGGGGTCTATGGCTACACCTTC
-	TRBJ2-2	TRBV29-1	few	CSVVSGAEYTGELFF	TGCAGCGTTGTGTCAGGGGCCGAATACACCGGGGAGCTGTTTTTT
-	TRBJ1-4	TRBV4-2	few	CASSQTGTGTEKLFF	TGTGCCAGCAGCCAGACCGGGACTGGGACTGAAAAACTGTTTTTT
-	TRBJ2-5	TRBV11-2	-	CASKTSSGETQYF	TGTGCCAGCAAAACGTCCTCCGGGGAGACCCAGTACTTC
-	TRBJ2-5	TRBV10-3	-	CAIGLQETQYF	TGTGCCATAGGACTACAAGAGACCCAGTACTTC
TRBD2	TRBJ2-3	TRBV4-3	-	CASSWEGDTQYF	TGCGCCAGCAGCTGGGAGGGAGATACGCAGTATTTT
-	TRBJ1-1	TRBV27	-	CATRSGGKGAFF	TGTGCCACCCGCTCGGGCGGAAAGGGGGCTTTCTTT
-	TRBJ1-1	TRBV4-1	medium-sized	CASSQPGRTVNTEAFF	TGCGCCAGCAGCCAACCCGGTAGGACAGTGAACACTGAAGCTTTCTTT
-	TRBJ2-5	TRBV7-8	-	CASSLGRQQETQYF	TGTGCCAGCAGCTTAGGGAGGCAACAAGAGACCCAGTACTTC
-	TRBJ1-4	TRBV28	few	CASKEERRREKLFF	TGTGCCAGCAAAGAAGAGAGAAGGAGAGAAAAACTGTTTTTT
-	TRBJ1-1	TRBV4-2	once	CASGQEEKRTVEAFF	TGTGCCAGCGGCCAAGAGGAAAAGAGGACAGTAGAAGCTTTCTTT
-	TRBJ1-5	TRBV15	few	CATSRTGNQPQHF	TGTGCCACCAGCCGGACTGGGAATCAGCCCCAGCATTTT
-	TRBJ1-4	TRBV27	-	CASSFRRAGDEKLFF	TGTGCCAGCAGTTTTCGCAGGGCTGGGGATGAAAAACTGTTTTTT
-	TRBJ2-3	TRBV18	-	CASSPDGNADTQYF	TGTGCCAGCTCACCAGACGGGAACGCAGATACGCAGTATTTT
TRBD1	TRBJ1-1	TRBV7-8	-	CASSLKAGGFVAFF	TGTGCCAGCAGCTTAAAGGCAGGGGGCTTTGTGGCTTTCTTT
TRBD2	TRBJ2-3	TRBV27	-	CASSPLAGPFTDTQYF	TGTGCCAGCAGTCCGCTAGCGGGACCTTTCACAGATACGCAGTATTTT
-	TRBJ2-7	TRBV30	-	CAWSSESYEQYF	TGTGCCTGGTCGAGCGAATCCTACGAGCAGTACTTC
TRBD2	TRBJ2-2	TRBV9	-	CASSQIASGSITGELFF	TGTGCCAGCAGCCAAATCGCTAGCGGGAGCATCACCGGGGAGCTGTTTTTT
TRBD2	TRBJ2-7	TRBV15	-	CATSALSGASGVYEQYF	TGTGCCACCAGCGCACTTTCCGGGGCTAGCGGAGTATACGAGCAGTACTTC
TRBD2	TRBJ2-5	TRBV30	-	CAWQTSGSYETQYF	TGTGCCTGGCAGACTAGCGGGAGTTATGAGACCCAGTACTTC
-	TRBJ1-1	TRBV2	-	CASSDRGTNTEAFF	TGTGCCAGCAGTGATCGGGGGACGAACACTGAAGCTTTCTTT
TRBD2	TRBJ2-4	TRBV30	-	CAGAPGGDIQYF	TGTGCCGGCGCCCCTGGGGGGGACATTCAGTACTTC
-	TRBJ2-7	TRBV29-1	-	CSVRTASYEQYF	TGCAGCGTTCGGACAGCCTCCTACGAGCAGTACTTC
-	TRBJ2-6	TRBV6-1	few	CASTNRYSGANVLTF	TGTGCCAGCACCAACAGGTACTCTGGGGCCAACGTCCTGACTTTC
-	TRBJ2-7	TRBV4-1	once	CASSQDQGQARYEQYF	TGCGCCAGCAGCCAAGATCAGGGGCAGGCCCGGTACGAGCAGTACTTC
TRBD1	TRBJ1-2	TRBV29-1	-	CSVGGDRAYGYTF	TGCAGCGTTGGGGGTGACAGGGCCTATGGCTACACCTTC
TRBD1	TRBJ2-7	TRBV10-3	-	CAISELGGIDEQYF	TGTGCCATCAGTGAGTTAGGGGGCATTGACGAGCAGTACTTC
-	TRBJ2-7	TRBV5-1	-	CASSFAAGFRGEQYF	TGCGCCAGCAGCTTCGCCGCTGGATTCCGGGGGGAGCAGTACTTC
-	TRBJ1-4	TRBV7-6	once	CASSLSLGGKLFF	TGTGCCAGCAGCTTATCTTTAGGGGGAAAACTGTTTTTT
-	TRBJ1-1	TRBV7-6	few	CASSPQQGNTEAFF	TGTGCCAGCAGCCCACAACAGGGGAACACTGAAGCTTTCTTT